Shown below are 5 T cell receptor beta chains from a single sample sequenced in a study of shared clonotypes between healthy human individuals. Repertoires were generated with immunoSEQ multiplex PCR, while TCRdb's copy carries only in-frame clones and drops some. The sample shows over 750,000 clones, 90% to 97% of them seen only once. In the naive CD8 group, cells lacked CD45RO and were positively selected for CCR7, so terminally differentiated effector memory CD45RA+ cells were left out. Sequencing input: naive CD8+ T cells sorted from blood. All receptors come from a man aged 25-45 years in good health.

J is TRBJ2-7 and V is TRBV14; 11 positions agree with TRBD2. The ends lost 1 base at V and 5 bases at J; junction bases unmatched: 4. CDR3 size: 15 residues. Germline V gene data show CDR1 as SGHDN and CDR2 as FVKESK. This CDR3 reads CASSQVSGRANEQYF. As DNA, the CDR3 is TGTGCCAGCAGCCAAGTTAGCGGGAGGGCGAACGAGCAGTACTTC.

The chain carries TRBV27 and TRBJ2-4, with D unclear. The germline V and J ends were trimmed by 6 bases and 7 bases, with 16 bases remaining between them. There are 14 residues in the CDR3. Per germline, CDR1 MNHEY and CDR2 SMNVEV (reference sequence). This chain's CDR3 is CASSPEWRHNIQYF. CDR3 sequence (DNA): TGTGCCAGCAGCCCCGAGTGGCGGCATAACATTCAGTACTTC.

V is TRBV29-1 and J is TRBJ2-1, with 8 positions matching TRBD2. V shed 4 bases and J 7 bases; nucleotides not matched to a gene: 6. There are 13 residues in the CDR3. Germline-derived CDR1 and CDR2 are SQVTM and ANQGSEA. This CDR3 is CSVVGLAGNEQFF. CDR3 bases: TGCAGCGTTGTAGGACTAGCTGGAAATGAGCAGTTCTTC.

The chain's CDR3 is CASSGTLYGGEQYF. For the CDR3, the DNA is TGTGCCAGTTCCGGGACTCTCTACGGCGGCGAGCAGTACTTC. The chain recombines TRBV7-7 with TRBJ2-7; D may be TRBD2 (6 bases). Germline loops: CDR1 SSHAT, CDR2 FNYEAQ (reference sequence). The CDR3 is 14 residues long. Trimming removed 9 bases at V and 6 bases at J, with 21 bases between.

This clone was recorded once. The chain recombines TRBV7-9 with TRBJ2-5; no clear D gene. The CDR3 contains 14 residues. With 2 bases removed from V and 1 base from J, the gap between germline ends came to 8 bases. CDR1 is SEHNR and CDR2 is FQNEAQ in the germline V gene (reference sequence). The CDR3 loop reads CASSLPSTQETQYF. In DNA form, the CDR3 reads TGTGCCAGCAGCTTACCCAGTACCCAAGAGACCCAGTACTTC.